The text below deals with one T cell receptor (beta chain). Its antigen is currently unknown. The data stem from a study of cytomegalovirus exposure and HLA in healthy donors. Assay used: immunoSEQ multiplex PCR; TCRdb lists only in-frame clones, some missing. Of 150,000 to 200,000 clones in the sample, around 92% were seen once. Study conclusions and caveats: A classifier reportedly called cytomegalovirus status with high sensitivity and specificity. Researchers reported that a few CMV-associated chains were confirmed in vitro as CMV antigen-specific. Researchers catalogued around 150 TCR beta chains as cytomegalovirus-associated.

The ends lost 3 bases at V and 2 bases at J; junction bases unmatched: 1. The germline gives CDR1 KGHSH, CDR2 LQKENI. The CDR3 runs 15 residues. The sequencing input was PBMCs. The receptor comes from a man younger than 35 in good health and CMV-seropositive. V gene TRBV18 combines with J gene TRBJ2-1; 10 positions agree with TRBD2. The CDR3 loop is CASSPGLATYNEQFF. As DNA, the CDR3 is TGTGCCAGCTCACCGGGACTAGCGACCTACAATGAGCAGTTCTTC.